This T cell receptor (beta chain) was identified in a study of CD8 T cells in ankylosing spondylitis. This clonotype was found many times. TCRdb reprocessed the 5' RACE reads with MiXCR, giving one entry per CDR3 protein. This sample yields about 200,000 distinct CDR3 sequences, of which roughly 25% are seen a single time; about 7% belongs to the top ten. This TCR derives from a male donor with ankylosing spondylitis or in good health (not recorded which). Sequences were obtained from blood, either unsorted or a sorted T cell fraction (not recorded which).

The CDR3 DNA reads TGTGCCAGCAGTTACACCCCTTGGAGCTCCTACGAGCAGTACTTC. Translating gives CASSYTPWSSYEQYF. This rearrangement joins TRBV6-5 to TRBJ2-7, with D hard to call. This CDR3 is 15 amino acids long. The germline V and J ends were trimmed by 2 bases and 0 bases, with 11 bases remaining between them. From germline, CDR1 is MNHEY and CDR2 SVGAGI.